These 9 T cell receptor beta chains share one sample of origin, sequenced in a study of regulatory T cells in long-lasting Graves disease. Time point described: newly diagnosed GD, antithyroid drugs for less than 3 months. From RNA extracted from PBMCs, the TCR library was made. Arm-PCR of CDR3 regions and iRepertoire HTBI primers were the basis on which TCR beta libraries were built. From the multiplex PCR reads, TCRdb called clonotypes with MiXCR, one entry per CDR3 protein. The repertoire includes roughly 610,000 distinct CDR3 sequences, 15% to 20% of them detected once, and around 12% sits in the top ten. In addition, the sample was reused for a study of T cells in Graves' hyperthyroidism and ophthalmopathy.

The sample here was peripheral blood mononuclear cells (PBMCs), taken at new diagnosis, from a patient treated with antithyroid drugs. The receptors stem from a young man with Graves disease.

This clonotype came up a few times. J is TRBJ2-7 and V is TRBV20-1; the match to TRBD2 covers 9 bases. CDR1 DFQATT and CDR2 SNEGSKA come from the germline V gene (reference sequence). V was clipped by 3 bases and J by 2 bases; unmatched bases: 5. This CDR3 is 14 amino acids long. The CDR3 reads CSASAIAGAYEQYF. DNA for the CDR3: TGCAGTGCTAGTGCAATAGCGGGAGCCTACGAGCAGTACTTC.

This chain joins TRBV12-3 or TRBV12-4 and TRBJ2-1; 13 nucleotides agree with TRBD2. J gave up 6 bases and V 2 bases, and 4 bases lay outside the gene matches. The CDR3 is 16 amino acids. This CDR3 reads CASSLRGTSGANEQFF. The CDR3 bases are TGTGCCAGCAGTTTAAGAGGGACTAGCGGGGCCAATGAGCAGTTCTTC.

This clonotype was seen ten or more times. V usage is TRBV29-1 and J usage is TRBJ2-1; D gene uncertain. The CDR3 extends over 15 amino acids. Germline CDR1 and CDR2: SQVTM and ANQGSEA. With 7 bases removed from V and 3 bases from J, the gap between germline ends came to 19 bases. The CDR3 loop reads CSAGQRVGFYNEQFF. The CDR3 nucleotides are TGCAGCGCGGGTCAAAGGGTGGGGTTCTACAATGAGCAGTTCTTC.

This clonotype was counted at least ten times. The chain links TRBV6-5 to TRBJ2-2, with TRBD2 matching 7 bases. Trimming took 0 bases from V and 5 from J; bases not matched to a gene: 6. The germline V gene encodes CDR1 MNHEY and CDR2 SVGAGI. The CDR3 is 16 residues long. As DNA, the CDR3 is TGTGCCAGCAGTTACTCCCGGAGACTAGCTACCGGGGAGCTGTTTTTT. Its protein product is CASSYSRRLATGELFF.

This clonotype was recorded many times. The CDR3 region has the DNA TGCAGCGCCTTTAGCGGGACCCTCCACTACGAGCAGTACTTC. Amino acid sequence: CSAFSGTLHYEQYF. The V and J genes are TRBV20-1 and TRBJ2-7; TRBD2 agrees at 8 bases. Germline lookup yields CDR1 DFQATT and CDR2 SNEGSKA (reference sequence). This CDR3 spans 14 amino acids.

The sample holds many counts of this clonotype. CDR3 coding DNA: TGTGCCAGCAGAGGGACACCTCCCTCTGGAAACACCATATATTTT. It is translated as CASRGTPPSGNTIYF. The chain employs TRBV12-3 or TRBV12-4 and TRBJ1-3, with D possibly matching TRBD1 (6 bases). The CDR3 sequence is 15 residues long. V was clipped by 6 bases and J by 0 bases, with 12 bases between them.

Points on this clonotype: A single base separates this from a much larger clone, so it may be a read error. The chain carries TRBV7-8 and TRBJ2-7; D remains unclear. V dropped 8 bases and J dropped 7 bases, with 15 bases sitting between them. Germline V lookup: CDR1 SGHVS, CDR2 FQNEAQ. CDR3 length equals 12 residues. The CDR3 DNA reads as TGTGCCAGCGGTACCACCAGCAATGAGCAGTACTTC. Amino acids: CASGTTSNEQYF.

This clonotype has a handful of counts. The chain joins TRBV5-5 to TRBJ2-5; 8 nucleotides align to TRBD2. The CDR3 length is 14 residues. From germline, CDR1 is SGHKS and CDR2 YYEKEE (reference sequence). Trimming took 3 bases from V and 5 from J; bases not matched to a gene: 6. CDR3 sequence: CASSSGGTGETQYF. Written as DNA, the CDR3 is TGTGCCAGCAGCTCGGGAGGGACTGGGGAGACCCAGTACTTC.

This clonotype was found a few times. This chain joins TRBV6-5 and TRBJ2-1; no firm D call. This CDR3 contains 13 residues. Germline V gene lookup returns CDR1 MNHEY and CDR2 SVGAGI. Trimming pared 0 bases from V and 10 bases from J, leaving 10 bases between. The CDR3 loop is CASSYSGFEEQFF. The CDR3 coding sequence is TGTGCCAGCAGTTACTCGGGCTTCGAGGAGCAGTTCTTC.